The 31 T cell receptor beta chains listed next were all sequenced from one sample in a study of blood T cell repertoires in COVID-19. The method was immunoSEQ multiplex PCR; TCRdb's version includes in-frame clones alone and lacks a portion of them. Of hundreds of thousands of clones listed, around 88% were seen once; the top ten hold less than 15%. Material for sequencing was peripheral blood. The receptors originated from a woman in her seventies with COVID-19, enrolled during active disease.

The chain combines TRBV28 with TRBJ1-5; D unclear. The V end lost 8 bases, the J end lost 3 bases, and 20 bases lay between the germline ends. CDR3 length: 16 amino acids. CDR1 is MDHEN, CDR2 SYDVKM, per germline. The CDR3 region is CASLQVREEINQPQHF. CDR3 DNA sequence: TGTGCCAGCCTGCAGGTCCGGGAGGAGATCAATCAGCCCCAGCATTTT.

The chain recombines TRBV6-5 with TRBJ1-2, with D possibly being TRBD1 (5 bases). The CDR3 runs to 13 residues. The ends were cut back, 6 bases at V and 4 bases at J, with 12 bases in the middle. Germline V gene sequence: CDR1 MNHEY, CDR2 SVGAGI. As DNA, the CDR3 is TGTGCCAGCAGACGAACAGGAATCTATGGCTACACCTTC. The encoded protein is CASRRTGIYGYTF.

The chain carries TRBV21-1 and TRBJ1-1; whether TRBD1, the table's D call, matches the DNA was not checked. TRBV21-1 is classified as a pseudogene. This CDR3 comprises 16 residues. The CDR3 loop reads CASSKGTGHRNTEAFF. The CDR3 region has the DNA TGTGCCAGCAGCAAAGGAACTGGACACCGGAACACTGAAGCTTTCTTT.

This chain connects TRBV28 to TRBJ1-2; D is uncertain. The CDR3 runs 15 residues. Trimming removed 5 bases from V and 3 bases from J, with 16 bases in between. Germline V gene lookup returns CDR1 MDHEN and CDR2 SYDVKM. The CDR3 region is CASSTLRETHYGYTF. CDR3 sequence (DNA): TGTGCCAGCAGTACTCTCCGCGAGACACACTATGGCTACACCTTC.

This clone has only one observation. The chain has TRBV9 and TRBJ1-1; the match to TRBD1 covers 7 bases. This CDR3 is built from 16 residues. J was trimmed by 6 bases and V by 2 bases; bases with no gene match: 13. CDR1 SGDLS and CDR2 YYNGEE come from the germline V gene. The CDR3 nucleotides are TGTGCCAGCAGCGTCAGTCCGACAGGGTTGTACTCTGAAGCTTTCTTT. Protein: CASSVSPTGLYSEAFF. The whole variable domain, remainder taken from reference TRBV9 and TRBJ1-1, is DSGVTQTPKHLITATGQRVTLRCSPRSGDLSVYWYQQSLDQGLQFLIQYYNGEERAKGNILERFSAQQFPDLHSELNLSSLELGDSALYFCASSVSPTGLYSEAFFGQGTRLTVV.

The V and J genes are TRBV7-3 and TRBJ1-2, with D perhaps matching TRBD1 (6 bases). Looked up from germline, CDR1 is SGHTA and CDR2 is FQGTGA. The CDR3 has 13 amino acids. V dropped 1 base and J dropped 6 bases, with 9 bases sitting between them. The CDR3 reads CASSLNSGDGYTF. CDR3 coding DNA: TGTGCCAGCAGCTTAAATTCAGGGGATGGCTACACCTTC.

This chain joins TRBV11-2 and TRBJ2-3; 8 bases line up with TRBD2. Germline V gene sequence: CDR1 SGHAT, CDR2 FQNNGV. The CDR3 spans 17 residues. Unmatched junction bases numbered 13, after V lost 5 bases and J lost 3 bases. The CDR3 here is CASSPNGAGEVTDTQYF. The CDR3 DNA follows: TGTGCCAGCAGCCCTAATGGAGCGGGGGAGGTAACAGATACGCAGTATTTT.

The chain links TRBV4-3 to TRBJ2-1; 7 bases line up with TRBD1. This CDR3 has 14 amino acids. Trimming at V came to 1 base and at J to 10 bases, leaving 7 bases not matched to a gene. Germline CDR1 LGHNA, CDR2 YSLEER. CDR3 region: CASSQVDPGQEQFF. The CDR3 bases are TGCGCCAGCAGCCAAGTAGATCCGGGACAGGAGCAGTTCTTC.

V gene TRBV6-2 or TRBV6-3 combines with J gene TRBJ2-7, with 9 bases identical to TRBD1. Germline assignment: CDR1 MNHEY and CDR2 SVGEGT. This CDR3 has 16 amino acids. The V segment lost 5 bases and the J segment 4 bases; nucleotides outside the gene matches: 12. CDR3 amino acids: CASSGARDREGYEQYF. For the CDR3, the DNA is TGTGCCAGCAGTGGGGCCCGGGACAGGGAGGGATACGAGCAGTACTTC.

This chain links TRBV2 with TRBJ2-2; 8 bases match TRBD2. V lost 7 bases and J lost 1; bases outside the gene matches: 5. The germline gives CDR1 SNHLY, CDR2 FYNNEI. CDR3 length equals 15 residues. CDR3 protein: CASTRTSWNTGELFF. CDR3 DNA sequence: TGTGCCAGCACCAGGACTAGCTGGAACACCGGGGAGCTGTTTTTT.

The CDR3 DNA reads as TGCGCCAGCAGCTCCGTTCCCTCAGATGCAACTAATGAAAAACTGTTTTTT. This encodes CASSSVPSDATNEKLFF. The rearrangement links TRBV5-1 to TRBJ1-4; D not resolved. This CDR3 contains 17 residues. Germline CDR1 is SGHRS and CDR2 is YFSETQ. Trimming took 3 bases from V and 0 from J, leaving 15 bases between them.

The chain links TRBV3-1 (or the pseudogene TRBV3-2) to TRBJ1-1, with 7 bases matching TRBD1. V lost 4 bases and J lost 1; bases outside the gene matches: 6. Looked up from germline, CDR1 is LGHDT and CDR2 is YNNKEL (reference sequence). This CDR3 has 15 amino acids. This CDR3 is CASSRRRDRNTEAFF. The CDR3 nucleotides read TGTGCCAGCAGCCGTCGGAGGGACAGGAACACTGAAGCTTTCTTT.

The chain is built from TRBV6-5 and TRBJ2-7, with D perhaps TRBD2 (6 bases). With 6 bases removed from V and 2 bases from J, the gap between germline ends came to 14 bases. Germline loops: CDR1 MNHEY, CDR2 SVGAGI. The CDR3 totals 14 residues. Here the CDR3 reads CASRRLDGTYEQYF. For the CDR3, the DNA is TGTGCCAGCAGGAGACTAGACGGAACCTACGAGCAGTACTTC.

The chain employs TRBV3-1 (or the pseudogene TRBV3-2) and TRBJ1-6; TRBD1 is a possible D gene (5 bases). V was clipped by 4 bases and J by 7 bases, with 14 bases between them. The CDR3 spans 15 residues. Germline CDR1 is LGHDT and CDR2 is YNNKEL (reference sequence). CDR3 DNA: TGTGCCAGCAGCCCCAGGGATTCTTCGAATTCACCCCTCCACTTT. This translates into CASSPRDSSNSPLHF.

The chain is built from TRBV27 and TRBJ2-6; D call uncertain. The germline gives CDR1 MNHEY, CDR2 SMNVEV (reference sequence). There are 15 residues in the CDR3. V gave up 2 bases and J gave up 4 bases, with 9 bases separating them. The DNA of the CDR3 is TGTGCCAGCAGTTTAACCGGGTCCGGGGCCAACGTCCTGACTTTC. As protein: CASSLTGSGANVLTF.

This chain uses TRBV7-6 with TRBJ1-2, with 7 bases matching TRBD1. J was trimmed by 3 bases and V by 5 bases; bases with no gene match: 9. The CDR3 covers 15 residues. Germline V gene data show CDR1 as SGHVS and CDR2 as FNYEAQ. The CDR3 coding sequence is TGTGCCAGCAGCCCCCGGACAGGAAGTTACTATGGCTACACCTTC. Encoded protein: CASSPRTGSYYGYTF.

V gene TRBV7-2 combines with J gene TRBJ1-2; maybe TRBD1 (5 bases). The CDR3 sequence is 15 residues long. Trimming cost V 5 bases and J 4 bases, with 17 bases left between them. Germline V CDR1 and CDR2: SGHTA, FQGNSA. CDR3: CASSPDLIGGYGYTF. The CDR3 DNA sequence: TGTGCCAGCAGCCCAGACTTAATCGGGGGCTATGGCTACACCTTC.

The CDR3 here is CASGGMGNQPQHF. As DNA, the CDR3 is TGTGCCAGCGGAGGGATGGGCAATCAGCCCCAGCATTTT. The chain carries TRBV6-5 and TRBJ1-5; no clear D. There are 13 residues in the CDR3. V lost 8 bases and J 2 bases, leaving 10 bases between the germline ends. The germline V gene has CDR1 MNHEY and CDR2 SVGAGI.

Concerning this clone itself: The junction departs from germline at one end; a sequencing error may be responsible. The V call is TRBV5-6, the J call TRBJ1-2; D is perhaps TRBD1 (6 bases). CDR3 length equals 12 residues. CDR1 and CDR2 from the germline V gene are SGHDT and YYEEEE. CDR3 amino acids: CASSLAAPGQIF. In DNA, the CDR3 is TGTGCCAGCAGCTTGGCCGCTCCGGGACAAATTTTC.

The J gene is TRBJ2-5, the V gene TRBV3-1 (or the pseudogene TRBV3-2); 8 positions match TRBD1. V was pared by 9 bases and J by 2 bases, with 2 bases of the junction left unmatched. The germline V gene encodes CDR1 LGHDT and CDR2 YNNKEL (reference sequence). The CDR3 length is 12 residues. The CDR3, as DNA: TGTGCCAGAGACAGGGGACAAGAGACCCAGTACTTC. Translating it yields CARDRGQETQYF.

V usage is TRBV7-8 and J usage is TRBJ1-2; D is perhaps TRBD1 (5 bases). The CDR3 is 15 residues long. Germline V gene data show CDR1 as SGHVS and CDR2 as FQNEAQ. Between the trimmed V and J ends, which lost 7 bases and 2 bases, there was a span of 17 bases. The CDR3 loop is CASTPTGDVNYGYTF. DNA of the CDR3: TGTGCCAGCACCCCCACGGGGGACGTAAACTATGGCTACACCTTC.

The V and J genes are TRBV5-1 and TRBJ2-3; tentatively, D is TRBD2 (6 bases). Germline CDR1 and CDR2: SGHRS and YFSETQ. V shed 3 bases and J shed 2 bases, with 22 bases lying between them. The CDR3 length is 18 residues. CDR3: CASSSPSGRGGLTDTQYF. The CDR3 DNA is TGCGCCAGCAGCTCCCCCTCGGGGCGGGGAGGACTCACAGATACGCAGTATTTT.

The chain uses TRBV27 and TRBJ2-7, with 9 bases matching TRBD1. This CDR3 is built from 14 residues. Germline V gene data show CDR1 as MNHEY and CDR2 as SMNVEV (reference sequence). The ends lost 8 bases at V and 7 bases at J; junction bases unmatched: 12. The CDR3 is CASGGGQGGSEQYF. The CDR3 DNA follows: TGTGCCAGCGGGGGGGGACAGGGAGGTTCGGAGCAGTACTTC.

V and J are TRBV4-3 and TRBJ1-6; a possible D gene is TRBD1 (6 bases). V shed 0 bases and J shed 11 bases, with 26 bases lying between them. Germline V gene lookup returns CDR1 LGHNA and CDR2 YSLEER. This CDR3 comprises 19 residues. The CDR3 region has the DNA TGCGCCAGCAGCCAAGAATATGGAGGGGGGGTAGTCTTTTCTGCACCCCTCCACTTT. Translation: CASSQEYGGGVVFSAPLHF.

The chain has TRBV5-1 and TRBJ1-3; maybe TRBD1 (6 bases). V lost 4 bases to trimming and J lost 0 bases, with 11 bases between them. The CDR3 contains 15 residues. Germline lookup yields CDR1 SGHRS and CDR2 YFSETQ. In DNA form, the CDR3 reads TGCGCCAGCAGCGAGACAGGCCGCTCTGGAAACACCATATATTTT. Translating it yields CASSETGRSGNTIYF.

The V and J genes are TRBV9 and TRBJ1-2; TRBD1 matches 8 bases. This CDR3 has 15 residues. Germline V lookup: CDR1 SGDLS, CDR2 YYNGEE. The V gene end was trimmed by 0 bases and the J gene end by 8 bases; junction bases not matched to a gene: 9. The CDR3 region is CASSVVETDRAGYTF. The CDR3 nucleotides read TGTGCCAGCAGCGTAGTAGAGACGGACAGGGCGGGCTACACCTTC.

V and J are TRBV27 and TRBJ1-1, with 9 bases matching TRBD1. Germline V gene lookup returns CDR1 MNHEY and CDR2 SMNVEV (reference sequence). V was pared by 5 bases and J by 7 bases, with 5 bases of the junction left unmatched. The CDR3 has 13 residues. Written as DNA, the CDR3 is TGTGCCAGCAGTCAGGGACAGGGTCTTGAAGCTTTCTTT. Protein: CASSQGQGLEAFF.

This clone has a handful of counts. The chain has TRBV3-1 (or the pseudogene TRBV3-2) and TRBJ1-3; D possibly corresponds to TRBD1 (5 bases). Trimming shortened V by 0 bases and J by 10 bases, and 13 bases separated the two germline ends. The CDR3 runs to 14 residues. The germline V gene encodes CDR1 LGHDT and CDR2 YNNKEL (reference sequence). DNA of the CDR3: TGTGCCAGCAGCCAAGACCAGGGCTGGCGGACCATATATTTT. Residues: CASSQDQGWRTIYF.

This chain uses TRBV5-5 with TRBJ2-2; the D gene is possibly TRBD2 (5 bases). This CDR3 region has 15 residues. The V and J ends lost 0 bases and 5 bases respectively, with 11 bases between them. Germline lookup yields CDR1 SGHKS and CDR2 YYEKEE (reference sequence). For the CDR3, the DNA is TGTGCCAGCAGCTTGGACACAACTAGGACCGGGGAGCTGTTTTTT. It translates to CASSLDTTRTGELFF.

This clone was detected a few times. The chain uses TRBV5-1 and TRBJ2-5, with D perhaps TRBD1 (6 bases). The CDR3 contains 15 residues. The germline CDR1 and CDR2 sequences are SGHRS and YFSETQ. V lost 2 bases, J lost 5 bases, and 16 bases lay in between. CDR3 loop: CASSFQQGGRETQYF. The CDR3 nucleotides read TGCGCCAGCAGCTTCCAGCAAGGGGGTCGTGAGACCCAGTACTTC.

The chain carries TRBV5-4 and TRBJ1-2; TRBD1 might be the D (6 bases). This CDR3 comprises 15 residues. Trimming removed 3 bases at V and 2 bases at J, with 14 bases between. In germline, CDR1 is SGHNT, CDR2 YYREEE (reference sequence). The CDR3 spells CASSWTRDTNYGYTF. The DNA for the CDR3 is TGTGCCAGCAGCTGGACCCGGGACACCAACTATGGCTACACCTTC.